The clone carrying this T cell receptor (beta chain) has only a few counts. Its target is not known. What was amplified from RNA transcripts were TCR beta CDR3 regions. During a first-round RT-PCR of the TCR CDR3, the HTBI primer set was used. A single record per CDR3 protein comes from TCRdb applying MiXCR to the multiplex PCR reads. The top ten clones hold around 13% of a sample with over 350,000 distinct CDR3 sequences, about 15% of them seen once. Exclusions: uncontrolled infection, other autoimmune disease, pregnancy, lactation. This sample stems from a study of T cells in Graves' hyperthyroidism and ophthalmopathy. Points from the study as a whole: The authors' 13 V-J model separated ophthalmopathy from stable hyperthyroidism.

The CDR3 has 15 amino acids. V was trimmed by 5 bases and J by 2 bases, leaving 12 bases between them. The sequenced sample consisted of blood. V usage is TRBV12-3 or TRBV12-4 and J usage is TRBJ1-4; TRBD1 is a possible D gene (6 bases). This TCR derives from a man younger than 35 with Graves' ophthalmopathy. The CDR3: CASSLTRGTNEKLFF. The CDR3 coding sequence is TGTGCCAGCAGTCTGACCAGGGGCACTAATGAAAAACTGTTTTTT.